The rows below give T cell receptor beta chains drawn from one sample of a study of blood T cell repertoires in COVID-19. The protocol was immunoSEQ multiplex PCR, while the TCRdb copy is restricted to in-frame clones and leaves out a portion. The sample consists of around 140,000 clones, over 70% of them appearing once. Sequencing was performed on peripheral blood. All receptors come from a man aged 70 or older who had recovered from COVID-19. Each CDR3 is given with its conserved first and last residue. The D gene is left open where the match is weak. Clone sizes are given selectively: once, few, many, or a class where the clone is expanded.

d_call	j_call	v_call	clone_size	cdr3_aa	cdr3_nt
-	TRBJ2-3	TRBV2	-	CASRRAAGRTDTQYF	TGTGCCAGCCGCCGGGCGGCGGGAAGAACAGATACGCAGTATTTT
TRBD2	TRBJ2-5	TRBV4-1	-	CASSQVSSGGETQYF	TGCGCCAGCAGCCAAGTTTCCTCGGGGGGGGAGACCCAGTACTTC
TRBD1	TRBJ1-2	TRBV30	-	CAWIGRGVEGYTF	TGTGCCTGGATCGGCAGGGGGGTAGAGGGCTACACCTTC
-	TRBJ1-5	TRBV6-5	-	CASRPPGANQPQHF	TGTGCCAGCAGGCCCCCGGGAGCTAATCAGCCCCAGCATTTT
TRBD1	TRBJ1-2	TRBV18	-	CASSRQGAGNGYTF	TGTGCCAGCTCACGACAGGGGGCAGGGAATGGCTACACCTTC
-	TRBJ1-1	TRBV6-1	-	CASSDGLGGAFF	TGTGCCAGCAGTGACGGGCTTGGAGGAGCTTTCTTT
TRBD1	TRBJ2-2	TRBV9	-	CASSAKMTGPGELFF	TGTGCCAGCAGCGCTAAAATGACAGGGCCCGGGGAGCTGTTTTTT
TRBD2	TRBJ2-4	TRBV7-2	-	CASSLVAGVLVKNIQYF	TGTGCCAGCAGCTTAGTAGCGGGAGTATTGGTCAAAAACATTCAGTACTTC
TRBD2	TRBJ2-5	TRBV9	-	CASSEGLAGGLWVGETQYF	TGTGCCAGCAGCGAAGGACTAGCGGGAGGGCTGTGGGTTGGGGAGACCCAGTACTTC
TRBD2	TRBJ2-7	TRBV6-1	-	CASSGSVAGATDEQYF	TGTGCCAGCAGTGGGTCGGTAGCGGGAGCAACAGACGAGCAGTACTTC
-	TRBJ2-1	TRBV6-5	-	CASRKGSANEQFF	TGTGCCAGCAGGAAGGGGTCCGCCAATGAGCAGTTCTTC
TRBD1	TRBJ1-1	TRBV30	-	CAWSGRGIEAFF	TGTGCCTGGAGTGGCAGGGGGATAGAAGCTTTCTTT
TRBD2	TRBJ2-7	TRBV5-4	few	CASSPSGTTSYEQYF	TGTGCCAGCAGCCCTAGCGGGACTACGTCCTACGAGCAGTACTTC
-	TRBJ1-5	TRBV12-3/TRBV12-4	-	CASSSAGGQPQHF	TGTGCCAGCAGTTCAGCCGGGGGTCAGCCCCAGCATTTT
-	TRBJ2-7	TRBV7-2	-	CASRIEVLSYEQYF	TGTGCCAGCAGAATCGAGGTCCTATCCTACGAGCAGTACTTC
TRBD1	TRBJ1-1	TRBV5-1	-	CASSPGTVNTEAFF	TGCGCCAGCAGCCCAGGGACAGTGAACACTGAAGCTTTCTTT
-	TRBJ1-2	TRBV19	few	CASSPLSGFGYTF	TGTGCCAGTAGCCCCCTGTCGGGGTTCGGCTACACCTTC